The 8 T cell receptor beta chains listed next were all sequenced from one sample in a study of regulatory T cells in long-lasting Graves disease. Documented time point: newly diagnosed GD, antithyroid drugs for less than 3 months. Construction of the TCR library relied on RNA isolated from PBMCs. For TCR beta, libraries came from iRepertoire HTBI primers and Arm-PCR of CDR3 regions. TCRdb reprocessed the multiplex PCR reads via MiXCR and lists one record per CDR3 protein. The data hold 450,000 to 650,000 distinct CDR3 sequences, with roughly 15% observed a single time. The sample also formed part of further work on T cells in Graves' hyperthyroidism and ophthalmopathy.

The sample was peripheral blood mononuclear cells (PBMCs), taken at new diagnosis, from a patient treated with antithyroid drugs. The receptor source for this set is a woman aged 40 to 65 with Graves disease.

The table lists this clonotype with many counts. This rearrangement joins TRBV28 to TRBJ2-3; D is possibly TRBD1 (5 bases). The CDR3 covers 16 residues. The V end was cut by 10 bases, the J end by 0 bases, with 20 bases between. Germline values: CDR1 MDHEN, CDR2 SYDVKM. For the CDR3, the DNA is TGTGCCACCTTATGGGGCGGCTTCGGTAGCACAGATACGCAGTATTTT. It specifies CATLWGGFGSTDTQYF. The full variable domain, completed using reference TRBV28 and TRBJ2-3, is DVKVTQSSRYLVKRTGEKVFLECVQDMDHENMFWYRQDPGLGLRLIYFSYDVKMKEKGDIPEGYSVSREKKERFSLILESASTNQTSMYLCATLWGGFGSTDTQYFGPGTRLTVL.

This clonotype was counted at least ten times. V gene TRBV6-1 combines with J gene TRBJ1-6; no firm D call. V shed 6 bases and J shed 0 bases, with 12 bases lying between them. The CDR3 length is 16 residues. Per the germline V gene, CDR1 is MNHNS and CDR2 is SASEGT. The CDR3 region has the DNA TGTGCCAGCAGGTTGACGGTGAGCTCCTATAATTCACCCCTCCACTTT. It yields the protein CASRLTVSSYNSPLHF.

This rearrangement joins TRBV6-1 to TRBJ2-7; 11 bases line up with TRBD1. Germline V gene sequence: CDR1 MNHNS, CDR2 SASEGT. With V trimmed by 4 bases and J by 3 bases, 8 bases remained unmatched. CDR3 length: 16 amino acids. CDR3 in amino acids: CASSGPGQGVVYEQYF. DNA for the CDR3: TGTGCCAGCAGTGGGCCGGGACAGGGGGTCGTCTACGAGCAGTACTTC.

This clonotype was seen more than once but under ten times. The final CDR3 position lacks the conserved phenylalanine or tryptophan, pointing to a likely read error. The J gene is TRBJ1-2, the V gene TRBV30; D unresolved. CDR1 is GTSNPN, CDR2 SVGIG, per germline (reference sequence). Trimming removed 0 bases from V and 1 base from J, with 9 bases in between. The length of the CDR3 is 14 residues. CDR3 amino acids: CAWSVGRVNYGYTL. The CDR3 bases are TGTGCCTGGAGTGTCGGCCGAGTTAACTATGGCTACACCCTC.

The rearrangement uses TRBV10-3 and TRBJ1-3; 7 nucleotides match TRBD1. The CDR3 is made up of 16 amino acids. Germline CDR1 and CDR2: ENHRY and SYGVKD. J lost 4 bases, V lost 8 bases, and 14 bases had no gene match. The CDR3 sequence is CAIGPGEKGAGNTIYF. The CDR3 bases are TGTGCCATCGGGCCCGGGGAGAAGGGGGCCGGAAACACCATATATTTT.

This clonotype was observed at least ten times. This rearrangement joins TRBV5-6 to TRBJ2-1, with 13 bases fitting TRBD2. V shed 4 bases and J 4 bases; nucleotides not matched to a gene: 5. This CDR3 has 16 residues. Germline V gives CDR1 SGHDT, CDR2 YYEEEE. Here the CDR3 reads CASSRGLAGVYNEQFF. CDR3 coding DNA: TGTGCCAGCAGCCGCGGACTAGCGGGGGTGTACAATGAGCAGTTCTTC.

This clonotype has at least ten counts. The chain carries TRBV9 and TRBJ2-7; TRBD2 matches at 7 bases. The germline gives CDR1 SGDLS, CDR2 YYNGEE. V dropped 0 bases and J dropped 2; count of bases not matched to a gene: 5. The CDR3 has 15 amino acids. The CDR3 DNA reads as TGTGCCAGCAGCGTAGGGAGCGGGGTTGCCTACGAGCAGTACTTC. Its translation: CASSVGSGVAYEQYF.

In its sample, this clonotype was seen a few times. V is TRBV3-1 and J is TRBJ2-3, with 8 nucleotides matching TRBD2. V shed 7 bases and J 5 bases; nucleotides not matched to a gene: 14. The germline CDR1 and CDR2 sequences are LGHDT and YNNKEL (reference sequence). This CDR3 has 16 amino acids. The CDR3 bases are TGTGCCAGCACGCTTACCCCCGGGGGGGGCGGAGATACGCAGTATTTT. Protein: CASTLTPGGGGDTQYF.